Each of the 15 T cell receptor beta chains below was sequenced from the same sample in a study of blood T cell repertoires in COVID-19. The table came from immunoSEQ multiplex PCR; TCRdb's copy has only in-frame clones and leaves some out. The sample holds 150,000 or so clones, around four fifths seen once. Material for sequencing was PBMCs or T cells enriched from blood (not recorded which). The receptors were gathered from a woman aged 50 to 65 who had recovered from COVID-19.

This clone was picked up one time. The genes are TRBV5-1 and TRBJ2-6; D unresolved. The CDR3 is made up of 15 amino acids. The V and J ends lost 0 bases and 3 bases respectively, with 7 bases between them. Germline values: CDR1 SGHRS, CDR2 YFSETQ. CDR3 sequence: CASSLGTYGANVLTF. DNA for the CDR3: TGCGCCAGCAGCTTGGGTACTTATGGGGCCAACGTCCTGACTTTC.

The V call is TRBV7-9, the J call TRBJ2-1; 7 nucleotides match TRBD1. Per the germline V gene, CDR1 is SEHNR and CDR2 is FQNEAQ (reference sequence). This CDR3 is 14 amino acids long. Germline trimming cut 5 bases from V and 8 bases from J; bases unmatched to any gene: 9. The CDR3 coding sequence is TGTGCCAGCAGCGCGGACAGGAGGTGGCATGAGCAGTTCTTC. This translates into CASSADRRWHEQFF.

This clone showed up just once. The J gene is TRBJ2-7, the V gene TRBV3-1 (or the pseudogene TRBV3-2); perhaps TRBD2 as D (6 bases). Germline V lookup: CDR1 LGHDT, CDR2 YNNKEL (reference sequence). The V end was cut by 6 bases, the J end by 6 bases, with 18 bases between. CDR3 length: 14 residues. The CDR3 region is CASRFGGRTGEQYF. The CDR3 DNA follows: TGTGCCAGCAGATTCGGGGGTAGGACTGGCGAGCAGTACTTC.

This clone showed up just a few times. The gene calls are TRBV4-1 and TRBJ1-4, with D perhaps TRBD1 (6 bases). Per germline, CDR1 MGHRA and CDR2 YSYEKL. V was pared by 6 bases and J by 5 bases, with 16 bases between. The CDR3 has 15 residues. The CDR3 DNA is TGCGCCAGCAGACTCGCTACAGGGAACAATGAAAAACTGTTTTTT. Encoded protein: CASRLATGNNEKLFF.

The V and J genes are TRBV9 and TRBJ2-5, with D possibly being TRBD2 (6 bases). V lost 4 bases and J 5 bases, leaving 15 bases between the germline ends. The CDR3 spans 14 residues. From germline, CDR1 is SGDLS and CDR2 YYNGEE. CDR3 sequence reads: CASSQAGLRETQYF. DNA for the CDR3: TGTGCCAGCAGCCAGGCGGGGCTGCGGGAGACCCAGTACTTC. The full variable domain, completed using reference TRBV9 and TRBJ2-5, is DSGVTQTPKHLITATGQRVTLRCSPRSGDLSVYWYQQSLDQGLQFLIQYYNGEERAKGNILERFSAQQFPDLHSELNLSSLELGDSALYFCASSQAGLRETQYFGPGTRLLVL.

This chain connects TRBV11-3 to TRBJ2-2; the D is unclear. The CDR3 contains 14 residues. Germline lookup yields CDR1 SGHNT and CDR2 YENEEA. Trimming took 4 bases from V and 5 from J, leaving 11 bases between them. This CDR3 reads CASSSRPQTGELFF. CDR3 DNA: TGTGCCAGCAGCTCTAGACCCCAAACCGGGGAGCTGTTTTTT. The variable domain in full, with the rest retrieved from reference TRBV11-3 and TRBJ2-2, is EAGVVQSPRYKIIEKKQPVAFWCNPISGHNTLYWYLQNLGQGPELLIRYENEEAVDDSQLPKDRFSAERLKGVDSTLKIQPAELGDSAVYLCASSSRPQTGELFFGEGSRLTVL.

The CDR3 sequence: CASSLVRPEANNNEQFF. CDR3 in DNA: TGTGCCAGCAGCTTAGTAAGACCCGAGGCCAATAACAATGAGCAGTTCTTC. The J gene is TRBJ2-1, the V gene TRBV7-6; unclear D gene. Deletions cut 1 base from V and 5 bases from J, with 18 bases between. The CDR3 extends over 17 amino acids. Germline loops: CDR1 SGHVS, CDR2 FNYEAQ.

This clone appeared a few times. J is TRBJ2-7 and V is TRBV5-1; 7 bases match TRBD2. The V segment lost 0 bases and the J segment 3 bases; nucleotides outside the gene matches: 3. The CDR3 consists of 14 residues. Germline V lookup: CDR1 SGHRS, CDR2 YFSETQ. The CDR3 is CASSLAGGDYEQYF. The DNA of the CDR3 is TGCGCCAGCAGCTTGGCTGGGGGGGACTACGAGCAGTACTTC.

The rearrangement uses TRBV29-1 and TRBJ2-4; 8 nucleotides match TRBD1. The CDR3 covers 18 residues. The germline V gene encodes CDR1 SQVTM and CDR2 ANQGSEA. Trimming took 6 bases from V and 0 from J; bases not matched to a gene: 16. The CDR3 protein is CSVREQDRDELAKNIQYF. CDR3 sequence (DNA): TGCAGCGTGAGAGAGCAGGACAGGGATGAACTAGCCAAAAACATTCAGTACTTC.

The chain has TRBV6-5 and TRBJ2-7, with 8 bases identical to TRBD1. The germline gives CDR1 MNHEY, CDR2 SVGAGI. V shed 6 bases and J 3 bases; nucleotides not matched to a gene: 7. The CDR3 totals 14 residues. CDR3 region: CASRRDRLNYEQYF. CDR3 DNA: TGTGCCAGCAGAAGGGACAGGCTGAACTACGAGCAGTACTTC.

This clone was recorded a few times. This chain joins TRBV29-1 and TRBJ2-3; 10 bases map to TRBD2. V was pared by 5 bases and J by 5 bases, with 7 bases of the junction left unmatched. The CDR3 length is 14 residues. Per the germline V gene, CDR1 is SQVTM and CDR2 is ANQGSEA. CDR3 sequence (DNA): TGCAGCGTTAGTAAAGCGGGAGGGGAAGATACGCAGTATTTT. Translated, it gives CSVSKAGGEDTQYF.

V and J are TRBV7-8 and TRBJ2-6, with D uncertain. CDR1 is SGHVS, CDR2 FQNEAQ, per germline. Trimming pared 2 bases from V and 0 bases from J, leaving 8 bases between. CDR3 length equals 16 residues. The CDR3 DNA is TGTGCCAGCAGCTTACTGGCCTCCTCTGGGGCCAACGTCCTGACTTTC. This codes for CASSLLASSGANVLTF. Looking up the rest from reference TRBV7-8 and TRBJ2-6 gives the full variable domain: GAGVSQSPRYKVAKRGQDVALRCDPISGHVSLFWYQQALGQGPEFLTYFQNEAQLDKSGLPSDRFFAERPEGSVSTLKIQRTQQEDSAVYLCASSLLASSGANVLTFGAGSRLTVL.

This chain uses TRBV7-2 with TRBJ1-6, with unresolved D. The CDR3 loop spans 13 amino acids. V dropped 0 bases and J dropped 10 bases, with 7 bases sitting between them. CDR1 and CDR2 (germline): SGHTA, FQGNSA. CDR3 bases: TGTGCCAGCAGCTTAGCGAGTTCGTCACCCCTCCACTTT. Encoded protein: CASSLASSSPLHF.

The chain employs TRBV28 and TRBJ1-5; D is ambiguous. V was trimmed by 7 bases and J by 0 bases, leaving 16 bases between them. The V gene's germline CDR1 is MDHEN and CDR2 SYDVKM. There are 16 residues in the CDR3. The CDR3 bases are TGTGCCAGCACCCCCCTCGGAGGGTTTAGCAATCAGCCCCAGCATTTT. Its translation is CASTPLGGFSNQPQHF.

This rearrangement joins TRBV18 to TRBJ2-2, with D possibly matching TRBD1 (6 bases). Germline CDR1 reads KGHSH; CDR2 reads LQKENI. Trimming removed 2 bases at V and 4 bases at J, with 11 bases between. CDR3 length equals 15 residues. The CDR3, as DNA: TGTGCCAGCTCACCAATGGCAGGGGTCACCGGGGAGCTGTTTTTT. Protein sequence: CASSPMAGVTGELFF.